This TCR beta chain is from a study of T cells in Graves' hyperthyroidism and ophthalmopathy. Study outcomes and limitations: The blood repertoire included most of the expanded thyroid clonotypes above 0.001. Before onset, by a median of approximately 6.2 months, the model predicted ophthalmopathy. Ophthalmopathy and stable hyperthyroidism were told apart by a 13 V-J model.

This clonotype was seen many times. No antigen is known for it. Lactation, pregnancy, other autoimmune disease or uncontrolled infection led to exclusion of patients. Amplification of TCR beta CDR3 regions was performed using RNA transcripts as template. When the TCR CDR3 underwent first-round RT-PCR, the HTBI primer set was used. TCRdb re-analysed the multiplex PCR reads in MiXCR, keeping a single row per CDR3 protein. The profile shows roughly 510,000 distinct CDR3 sequences, roughly 45% of them singletons. Sequencing used peripheral blood or thyroid tissue (not recorded which). This TCR was sampled from an adult woman with Graves' disease, either hyperthyroidism or ophthalmopathy (not recorded which).

DNA for the CDR3: TGTGCCAGCAGTCCCGGACAGGCGGCTAGGAGTGGCTACACCTTC. Translating gives CASSPGQAARSGYTF. The chain combines TRBV6-5 with TRBJ1-2, with 7 bases matching TRBD1. The V and J ends lost 5 bases and 7 bases, in that order; junction bases with no gene match: 13. The CDR3 length is 15 residues. Looked up from germline, CDR1 is MNHEY and CDR2 is SVGAGI.